This TCR beta chain was identified during a study of OX40 agonist ivuxolimab in advanced cancers. Looking at the study overall: Patients were infused with ivuxolimab every 2 weeks at 0.01 to 10 mg/kg. Having had anti-PD-1, anti-PD-L1 or anti-CTLA-4 therapy before was allowed, and roughly 39% had some. The study reported partial responses in three patients: one hepatocellular carcinoma, two cutaneous melanoma. General study points: Among the least clonally expanded were partial responders at 0.1-3.0 mg/kg.

Assay used: immunoSEQ multiplex PCR; TCRdb lists only in-frame clones, some missing. Of over 55,000 clones detected, 65% to 90% appear once; the ten largest clones hold around 1.6%. Worth noting for this clone: Its antigen is unknown.

Looked up from germline, CDR1 is SGHNT and CDR2 is YYREEE (reference sequence). There are 16 residues in the CDR3. Between the trimmed V and J ends, which lost 2 bases and 9 bases, there was a span of 20 bases. The chain joins TRBV5-4 to TRBJ2-2; D possibly corresponds to TRBD2 (6 bases). This TCR was sampled from an adult with an advanced solid tumor such as melanoma, head and neck, liver or kidney cancer. This sample comprised CD4+ or CD8+ T cells sorted from blood, obtained in a trial of the OX40 agonist ivuxolimab. CDR3 nucleotide sequence: TGTGCCAGCAGCTTTAAGTCTGGACTCGCGGGAAGGGAGCTGTTTTTT. This sequence encodes CASSFKSGLAGRELFF.